This T cell receptor beta chain was identified in a study of neoadjuvant anti-PD-1 for oral cavity cancer (dated by TCRdb to about 2021). Some background on the complete study: Before undergoing curative-intent surgical resection, most patients got three to four biweekly nivolumab doses at 3 mg/kg. Patients without progression received a fourth nivolumab dose around day 43 and underwent definitive surgical resection on days 50-56. Responders were defined as patients with complete response, partial response or stable disease by RECIST 1.1; non-responders were defined as patients with progression. The parent correlative cohort included roughly 12 patients, with an approximately 35% response rate.

The time point label, read with the paper, signifies: before neoadjuvant nivolumab. None of the patients had received prior systemic or radiation treatment, and all were newly diagnosed with stage II-IVA oral cavity squamous cell carcinoma. Everyone in the cohort had locally advanced, HPV-negative oral cavity squamous cell carcinoma. No culture maintenance or expansion was done, as the peripheral blood mononuclear cells went straight to analysis. Samples were obtained from a longitudinal correlative study of a single-arm phase II trial of neoadjuvant nivolumab in oral cavity squamous cell carcinoma. Subject-matched pre- and post-treatment PBMCs and tumors from three responders and three non-responders were subjected to genomic DNA-based TCRbeta sequencing. Peripheral blood mononuclear cells were collected before nivolumab treatment and were collected again after treatment, at the time of surgery. Genomic DNA was isolated from PBMCs using the Maxwell RSC DNA from Cells kit.

General findings and caveats noted by the study authors: TCR analyses included only a few patients per response group, and the authors called for larger cohorts for validation. A higher pretreatment blood Treg/Th17 ratio correlated with both higher pretreatment blood TCRbeta clonality and lower post-treatment tumor TCRbeta clonality. After neoadjuvant nivolumab, non-responders showed significantly higher T cell clonality (Gini index) in PBMCs than responders did.

Including the terminal cysteine and phenylalanine, the CDR3 comprises 12 residues. Only CDR3 DNA remains: 36 bases, in frame from the first base. From the germline V gene, CDR1 is SQVTM and CDR2 is ANQGSEA. As concerns this clone: Its specific antigen is unknown. Germline is not matched at one junction end, which may reflect a read error.

For deep sequencing, each PBMC sample was run in six replicates, with libraries mostly built from about 480 ng of input genomic DNA. The immunoSEQ hsTCRbeta kit was used to prepare TCRbeta libraries according to the manufacturer's instructions. Sequencing of the completed libraries took place using an Illumina NovaSeq 6000 S4 flow cell after they had been pooled to approximately 3 nM. The study's own analysis went as follows. The immunoSEQ Analyzer handled quality control and preprocessing of the raw data. The analysis was restricted to productive rearrangements, with each unique CDR3 amino acid sequence defining a clonotype. Repertoire clonality was estimated as the Gini-Simpson index, which was computed with the R package tcR. Gini indices were compared with Student's t test, and associations with tumor size change were assessed by Pearson correlation. TCRdb stores this immuneACCESS table with in-frame sequences only. Part of the clones is absent; in the studies checked, under half of the shortfall reflects unresolved V genes, and no reason is known for the rest. V and J calls and clone size follow that table, whereas D and trimming were derived from the DNA. The sample has about 72,000 clones on record, around 80% of them singletons. The biggest ten clones account for around 3.7% of the sample.

The sequenced sample was PBMCs, obtained before nivolumab (anti-PD-1) treatment. This receptor was identified in a person aged 35-79 years with oral cavity squamous cell carcinoma. In this chain, TRBV29-1 is recombined with TRBJ1-2, and TRBD1 matches 8 of the central bases. The CDR3 reads CSTTGDLGGYTF. The nucleotide sequence reads as follows: TGTTCGACGACAGGGGACCTAGGGGGCTACACCTTC.